This T cell receptor beta chain was profiled in a study of blood T cell repertoires in COVID-19. Adults between roughly 18 and 95 years of age took part from about two dozen US areas. Cohort assignment relied on participant-reported clinical history. Two negative PCRs, clearance, or symptom resolution were required of recovered Cohort 3 donors. Germline lookup yields CDR1 MDHEN and CDR2 SYDVKM. Trimming left V 6 bases short and J 0 bases short, with 9 bases between. CDR3 size: 14 residues. As processed by the authors: Amplification from reference gene primers served as the basis for estimated nucleated cell counts. Some clones are missing from TCRdb's copy, which holds only in-frame ones; the method was immunoSEQ multiplex PCR. The V and J calls and clone size come from that table; D and trimming were worked out from the DNA. The sample comprises about 380,000 clones, approximately 90% of which are singletons, and more than 1% rests with the top ten.

This TCR came from a woman aged 18-35 years who had recovered from COVID-19. The sample comprised PBMCs or T cells enriched from blood (not recorded which). V is TRBV28 and J is TRBJ1-5; a weak D match, TRBD1 (5 bases). The CDR3 is CASRQVDSNQPQHF. The CDR3 DNA is TGTGCCAGCAGACAGGTTGATAGCAATCAGCCCCAGCATTTT. Variable domain in full (rest from reference TRBV28 and TRBJ1-5): DVKVTQSSRYLVKRTGEKVFLECVQDMDHENMFWYRQDPGLGLRLIYFSYDVKMKEKGDIPEGYSVSREKKERFSLILESASTNQTSMYLCASRQVDSNQPQHFGDGTRLSIL.